This is a list of T cell receptor beta chains from one sample in a study of shared clonotypes between healthy human individuals. Generated by immunoSEQ multiplex PCR, the TCRdb table keeps only in-frame clones and is missing some. The profile shows 1,400,000 or so clones, 98% to 99% of them singletons. The sequencing sample was made of naive CD4+ T cells sorted from blood. The receptors originated from a man between 25 and 39 years old in good health. Each CDR3 is given with its conserved first and last residue. The D gene is left open where the match is weak. A row's size may be missing; if present it is once, few, many or a size class.

d_gene | j_gene | v_gene | abundance | CDR3aa | CDR3nt
. | TRBJ1-4 | TRBV5-1 | . | CASRRTATNEKLFF | TGCGCCAGCAGGCGGACAGCAACTAATGAAAAACTGTTTTTT
. | TRBJ1-2 | TRBV19 | . | CATQDRGYTF | TGTGCCACTCAGGACCGTGGCTACACCTTC
. | TRBJ2-3 | TRBV28 | once | CASSFDRLTDTQYF | TGTGCCAGCAGTTTTGACAGGCTAACAGATACGCAGTATTTT
TRBD2 | TRBJ2-7 | TRBV4-1 | . | CASSPESSSGRSYEQYF | TGCGCCAGCAGCCCAGAGAGTTCGAGCGGGAGGTCCTACGAGCAGTACTTC
TRBD2 | TRBJ2-7 | TRBV18 | . | CASSQGGSSYEQYF | TGTGCCAGCTCACAAGGCGGGAGTTCCTACGAGCAGTACTTC
TRBD1 | TRBJ1-4 | TRBV28 | . | CASSKNQGGGNEKLFF | TGTGCCAGCAGTAAAAATCAGGGGGGAGGAAATGAAAAACTGTTTTTT
. | TRBJ2-7 | TRBV6-1 | . | CASSEVASYYEQYF | TGTGCCAGCAGTGAAGTGGCCAGTTACTACGAGCAGTACTTC
TRBD2 | TRBJ2-1 | TRBV5-1 | . | CASHNTDKAGGPHNSYNEQFF | TGCGCCAGCCACAATACAGATAAAGCGGGAGGGCCACATAACTCCTACAATGAGCAGTTCTTC
TRBD1 | TRBJ2-4 | TRBV7-6 | . | CASSSGQGENIQYF | TGTGCCAGCAGCTCGGGACAGGGAGAAAACATTCAGTACTTC
. | TRBJ1-5 | TRBV29-1 | . | CSVGDTNQPQHF | TGCAGCGTCGGGGACACCAATCAGCCCCAGCATTTT
. | TRBJ2-7 | TRBV28 | . | CASSLGGNEQYF | TGTGCCAGCAGTTTAGGAGGGAACGAGCAGTACTTC
TRBD2 | TRBJ2-7 | TRBV9 | . | CASSGGLAGYEQYF | TGTGCCAGCAGCGGGGGACTAGCAGGTTACGAGCAGTACTTC
. | TRBJ2-7 | TRBV5-1 | . | CASSYTAGSYEQYF | TGCGCCAGCAGCTACACCGCCGGGAGCTACGAGCAGTACTTC
. | TRBJ2-7 | TRBV6-6 | . | CASSWGGGEQYF | TGTGCCAGCAGTTGGGGAGGGGGCGAGCAGTACTTC
. | TRBJ1-1 | TRBV7-8 | once | CASSFSVPAGNTEAFF | TGTGCCAGCAGCTTTAGCGTCCCGGCGGGGAACACTGAAGCTTTCTTT
. | TRBJ2-2 | TRBV19 | . | CASSKGPTGELFF | TGTGCCAGTAGCAAGGGGCCCACCGGGGAGCTGTTTTTT
. | TRBJ1-2 | TRBV10-3 | once | CAIRTGQNYGYTF | TGTGCCATCAGGACGGGCCAGAACTATGGCTACACCTTC
TRBD2 | TRBJ2-1 | TRBV6-5 | . | CASSLGLAYYNEQFF | TGTGCCAGCAGCCTCGGACTAGCGTATTACAATGAGCAGTTCTTC
TRBD1 | TRBJ1-5 | TRBV2 | few | CASSEGHPGGNQPQHF | TGTGCCAGCAGTGAAGGCCATCCAGGGGGGAATCAGCCCCAGCATTTT
. | TRBJ2-7 | TRBV7-8 | . | CASSLEYEQYF | TGTGCCAGCAGCTTAGAATACGAGCAGTACTTC
TRBD2 | TRBJ2-7 | TRBV27 | . | CASSSPGLSPYEQYF | TGTGCCAGCAGTTCGCCGGGACTATCTCCTTACGAGCAGTACTTC
. | TRBJ1-4 | TRBV6-5 | . | CASSYFGVSGEKLFF | TGTGCCAGCAGTTACTTTGGAGTGTCTGGCGAAAAACTGTTTTTT
TRBD2 | TRBJ2-7 | TRBV5-6 | . | CASSLFRGSRSEQYF | TGTGCCAGCAGCTTGTTCCGCGGGAGCAGAAGTGAGCAGTACTTC